This TCR beta chain originates from a study of regulatory T cells in long-lasting Graves disease. iRepertoire HTBI primers and Arm-PCR of CDR3 regions built TCR beta libraries. TCRdb used MiXCR to reprocess the multiplex PCR reads, holding one entry per CDR3 protein. This table has 500,000 or so distinct CDR3 sequences, about 16% appearing once. This clonotype has ten or more counts. Germline-derived CDR1 and CDR2 are SNHLY and FYNNEI. The CDR3 consists of 16 residues. The ends lost 3 bases at V and 2 bases at J; junction bases unmatched: 10. Time point here: newly diagnosed GD, antithyroid drugs for less than 3 months. RNA extracted from PBMCs served as the sequencing template. The sample was also reused in another study, on T cells in Graves' hyperthyroidism and ophthalmopathy.

The sequence was obtained from a woman in her forties or fifties with Graves disease. The J gene is TRBJ2-7, the V gene TRBV2; 7 positions agree with TRBD1. Specimen: peripheral blood mononuclear cells (PBMCs), collected at new diagnosis, from a patient treated with antithyroid drugs. CDR3 loop: CASSDSPGQGAYEQYF. The CDR3 region has the DNA TGTGCCAGCAGTGATTCCCCTGGGCAGGGGGCCTACGAGCAGTACTTC.